This T cell receptor beta chain was identified during a study of cytomegalovirus exposure and HLA in healthy donors. Whole-study context: Of the donors genotyped, 398 in all, less than 90% fell in the Caucasian-associated ancestry cluster. Study-level findings and limits: A later analysis showed TCR association rates differing by HLA locus, peaking at DRB1 and lowest at HLA-C. The study carried out a later analysis of TCR beta sequences. It associated approximately 16,000 of them with specific HLA alleles at a false discovery rate of 0.05. Later analysis identified a missense DCLRE1C variant that was linked to TCR beta V- and J-gene trimming.

V lost 0 bases to trimming and J lost 4 bases, with 17 bases between them. The germline V gene has CDR1 SGHNT and CDR2 YYREEE (reference sequence). The CDR3 loop spans 17 amino acids. The primer mix had 60 Vbeta and 13 Jbeta primers. Generated by immunoSEQ multiplex PCR, the TCRdb table keeps only in-frame clones and is missing some. The data hold 95,000 to 150,000 clones, with 65% to 85% observed a single time. To note about this clone: As yet, its antigen is unknown.

The sequence was obtained from a man aged 45-60 years in good health and CMV-seronegative. The chain combines TRBV5-4 with TRBJ1-3; D remains ambiguous. Material for sequencing was PBMCs. The CDR3, as DNA: TGTGCCAGCAGCTTGGGGCCCCTTTTTTCCCTCGGAAACACCATATATTTT. Amino acid sequence: CASSLGPLFSLGNTIYF.